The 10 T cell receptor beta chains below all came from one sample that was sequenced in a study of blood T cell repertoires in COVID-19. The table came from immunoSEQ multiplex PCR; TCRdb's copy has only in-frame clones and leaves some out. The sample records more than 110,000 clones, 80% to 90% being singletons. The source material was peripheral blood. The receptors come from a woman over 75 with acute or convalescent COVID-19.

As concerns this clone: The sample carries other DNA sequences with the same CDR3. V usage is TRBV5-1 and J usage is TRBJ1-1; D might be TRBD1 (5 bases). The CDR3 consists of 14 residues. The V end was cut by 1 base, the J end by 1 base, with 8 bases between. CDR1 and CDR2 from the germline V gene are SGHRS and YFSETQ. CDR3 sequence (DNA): TGCGCCAGCAGCTTGAGGCAGGGGAACACTGAAGCTTTCTTT. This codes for CASSLRQGNTEAFF.

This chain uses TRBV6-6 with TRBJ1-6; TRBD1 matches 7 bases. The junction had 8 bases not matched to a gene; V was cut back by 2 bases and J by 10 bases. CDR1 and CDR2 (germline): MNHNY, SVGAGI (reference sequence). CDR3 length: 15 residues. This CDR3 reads CASSYGTVGYSPLHF. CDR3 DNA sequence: TGTGCCAGCAGTTACGGGACAGTGGGGTACTCACCCCTCCACTTT.

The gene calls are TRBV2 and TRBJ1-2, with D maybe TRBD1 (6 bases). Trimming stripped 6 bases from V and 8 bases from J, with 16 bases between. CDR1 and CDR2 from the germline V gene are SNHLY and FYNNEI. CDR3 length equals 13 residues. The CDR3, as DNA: TGTGCCAGCAGCCGGGACACCGGGCAAGGCTACACCTTC. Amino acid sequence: CASSRDTGQGYTF.

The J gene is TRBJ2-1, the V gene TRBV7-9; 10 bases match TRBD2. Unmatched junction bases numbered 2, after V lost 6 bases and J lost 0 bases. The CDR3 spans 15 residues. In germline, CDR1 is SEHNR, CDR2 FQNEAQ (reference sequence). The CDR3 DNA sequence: TGTGCCAGCAGACTAGCGGGGAGCTCCTACAATGAGCAGTTCTTC. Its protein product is CASRLAGSSYNEQFF.

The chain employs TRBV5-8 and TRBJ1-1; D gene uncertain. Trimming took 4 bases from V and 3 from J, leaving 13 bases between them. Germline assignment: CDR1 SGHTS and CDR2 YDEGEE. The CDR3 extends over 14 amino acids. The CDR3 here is CASSPSESHTEAFF. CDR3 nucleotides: TGTGCCAGCAGCCCCTCCGAGTCTCACACTGAAGCTTTCTTT.

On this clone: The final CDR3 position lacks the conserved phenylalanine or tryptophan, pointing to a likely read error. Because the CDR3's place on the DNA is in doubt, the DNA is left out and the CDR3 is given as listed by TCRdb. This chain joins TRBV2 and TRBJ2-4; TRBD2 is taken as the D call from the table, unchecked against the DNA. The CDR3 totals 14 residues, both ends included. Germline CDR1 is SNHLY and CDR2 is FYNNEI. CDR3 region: CASSFFPTTSGGPD.

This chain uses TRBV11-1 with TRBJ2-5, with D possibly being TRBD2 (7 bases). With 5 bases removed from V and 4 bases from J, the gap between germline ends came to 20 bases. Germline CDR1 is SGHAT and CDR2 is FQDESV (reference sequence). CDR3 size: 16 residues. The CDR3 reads CASSLARGGQAETQYF. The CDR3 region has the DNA TGTGCCAGCAGCCTGGCTAGGGGGGGCCAGGCAGAGACCCAGTACTTC.

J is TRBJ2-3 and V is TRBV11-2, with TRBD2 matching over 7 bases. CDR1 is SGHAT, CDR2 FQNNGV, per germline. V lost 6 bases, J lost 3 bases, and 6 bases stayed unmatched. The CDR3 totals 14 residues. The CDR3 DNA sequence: TGTGCCAGCAGATTTGGGGGGGTAACAGATACGCAGTATTTT. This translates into CASRFGGVTDTQYF.

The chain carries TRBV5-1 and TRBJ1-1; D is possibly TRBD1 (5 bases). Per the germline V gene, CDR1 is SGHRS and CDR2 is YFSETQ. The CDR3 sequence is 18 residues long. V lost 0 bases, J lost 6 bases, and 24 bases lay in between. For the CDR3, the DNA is TGCGCCAGCAGCTTGGTTCCCCGGGACGGGGAGGGTACCGCTGAAGCTTTCTTT. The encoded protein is CASSLVPRDGEGTAEAFF.

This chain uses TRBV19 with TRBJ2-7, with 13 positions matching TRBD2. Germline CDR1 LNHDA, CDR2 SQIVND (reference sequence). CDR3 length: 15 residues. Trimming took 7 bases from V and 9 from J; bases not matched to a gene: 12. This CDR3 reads CASTTGGLAGEVQYF. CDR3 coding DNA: TGTGCCAGTACCACTGGCGGACTAGCGGGGGAAGTGCAGTACTTC. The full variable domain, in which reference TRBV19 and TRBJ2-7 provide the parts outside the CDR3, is DGGITQSPKYLFRKEGQNVTLSCEQNLNHDAMYWYRQDPGQGLRLIYYSQIVNDFQKGDIAEGYSVSREKKESFPLTVTSAQKNPTAFYLCASTTGGLAGEVQYFGPGTRLTVT.